This TCR beta chain was sequenced during a study of CD8 T cells in Susac syndrome. TCR beta was sequenced from blood CD8+ and CD4+ T cells. The multiple sclerosis control cohort comprised treatment-naive individuals presenting with stable or active relapsing-remitting disease. TEMRA cells were enriched by FACS, while CD8+ and CD4+ T cells were obtained through a negative isolation that was performed magnetically. With random hexamers, reverse transcription was performed on roughly 0.5 to 1 ug of RNA. Across 54 Vbeta and 13 Jbeta, TCR beta CDR3 was amplified with immunoSEQ multiplex PCR. In TCRdb, the immunoSEQ multiplex PCR reads were re-called with MiXCR into one record per CDR3 protein. The data contain about 200,000 distinct CDR3 sequences, 95% of them seen just once; the ten biggest clones take up around 0.082%. Per germline, CDR1 SNHLY and CDR2 FYNNEI. V was clipped by 0 bases and J by 1 base, with 10 bases between them. This CDR3 region has 16 residues.

This TCR was sampled from a human donor with multiple sclerosis. Sequencing input: CD4+ T cells from PBMCs. The chain recombines TRBV2 with TRBJ1-5; D gene uncertain. The DNA for the CDR3 is TGTGCCAGCAGTGAAGCTCTACGCAGGAGCAATCAGCCCCAGCATTTT. Translating gives CASSEALRRSNQPQHF.